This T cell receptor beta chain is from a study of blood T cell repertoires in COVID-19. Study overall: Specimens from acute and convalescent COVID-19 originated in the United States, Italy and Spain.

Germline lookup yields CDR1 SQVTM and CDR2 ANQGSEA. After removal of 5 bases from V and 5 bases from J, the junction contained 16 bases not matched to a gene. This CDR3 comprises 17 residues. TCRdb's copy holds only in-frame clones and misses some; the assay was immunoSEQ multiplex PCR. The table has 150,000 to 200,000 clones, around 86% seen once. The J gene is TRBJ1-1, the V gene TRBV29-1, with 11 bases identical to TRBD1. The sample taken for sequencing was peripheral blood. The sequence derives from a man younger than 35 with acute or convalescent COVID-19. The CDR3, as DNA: TGCAGCGTTCATACCGGGACAGGGGGTTTGAGGTGGACTGAAGCTTTCTTT. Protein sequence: CSVHTGTGGLRWTEAFF.